This TCR beta chain was recorded in a study of CD8+CD57+ T cells in acquired aplastic anemia. Study overall: Across the sorted CD4+ and CD8+ cells, DNA amounts averaged 3.2 ug.

The table lists this clonotype with many counts. The target antigen is unknown. Template material for TCR beta VDJ and CDR3 profiling consisted of genomic DNA. Each CDR3 protein is one row after TCRdb ran MiXCR on the reads. The top ten clones hold under 8.5% of a sample with 300,000 or so distinct CDR3 sequences, approximately 57% of them seen once. Points from the study as a whole: Statistical testing detected no significant gap in CD8+ Simpson's diversity between patients and controls. Patients and controls shared about 27 CD8+ CDR3 sequences.

V lost 3 bases and J lost 9; bases outside the gene matches: 11. The CDR3 totals 16 residues. CDR1 SGHVS and CDR2 FNYEAQ come from the germline V gene. This chain connects TRBV7-6 to TRBJ2-1; the match to TRBD2 covers 10 bases. This clonotype originated in a human donor with severe aplastic anemia or a healthy control (not recorded which). Material for sequencing was sorted CD4+, CD8+, or CD8+CD57+ T cells (not recorded which) from PBMCs. The CDR3 protein is CASSLPPGTSVGEQFF. DNA for the CDR3: TGTGCCAGCAGCTTGCCGCCCGGGACTAGCGTCGGTGAGCAGTTCTTC. The entire variable domain, with the rest obtained from reference TRBV7-6 and TRBJ2-1, is as follows: GAGVSQSPRYKVTKRGQDVALRCDPISGHVSLYWYRQALGQGPEFLTYFNYEAQQDKSGLPNDRFSAERPEGSISTLTIQRTEQRDSAMYRCASSLPPGTSVGEQFFGPGTRLTVL.